Sequencing of this T cell receptor beta chain was carried out in a study of breast tumors, draining lymph nodes, adjacent tissues. Regarding the study as a whole: Luminal-like breast cancer showed significantly greater tumor-nontumor repertoire similarity than basal-like breast cancer did. That most tumor T cells come from lymph nodes remained unproven. Compared with lymph nodes, tumors were less diverse; compared with nontumor tissue, more. Most tumor T cells seemingly derive from lymph node, then expand in tumor.

Breast cancer patients provided tissue from their axillary draining lymph nodes. The CDR3 spans 14 residues. V was trimmed by 4 bases and J by 2 bases, leaving 12 bases between them. TCRdb recomputed calls from the multiplex PCR reads with MiXCR, one row per CDR3 protein. Altogether fewer than 200,000 distinct CDR3 sequences are present, approximately 30% being singletons, with the ten largest covering around 4%. This clonotype was counted between two and nine times. Its antigen is not known. The TCR comes from a female donor with breast cancer. Some clones in this sample may be carry-over from other donors' samples. The rearrangement uses TRBV12-3 or TRBV12-4 and TRBJ2-7; D is ambiguous. Sequenced input: axillary lymph node tissue. CDR3 nucleotides: TGTGCCAGCAGTTATTTAGACGGTGCCTACGAGCAGTACTTC. Encoded protein: CASSYLDGAYEQYF.